The sequence of this TCR beta chain was determined in a study of STAT5B mutations in CD4+ large granular lymphocyte leukemia. The method was immunoSEQ multiplex PCR; TCRdb's version includes in-frame clones alone and lacks a portion of them. The sample carries tens of thousands of clones, around four fifths recorded once. The table lists this clone with a few counts. Germline V gene sequence: CDR1 GTSNPN, CDR2 SVGIG (reference sequence). After removal of 7 bases from V and 7 bases from J, the junction contained 13 bases not matched to a gene. The length of the CDR3 is 15 residues. The TCR was taken from a human donor in good health. The gene calls are TRBV30 and TRBJ2-2, with TRBD2 matching over 9 bases. Sequenced sample: CD4+ T cells from blood buffy coats. CDR3 nucleotide sequence: TGTGCCTCCTGGGGGAGGCTAGCGGGACTCGGGGAGCTGTTTTTT. Translated, it gives CASWGRLAGLGELFF.